A selection of T cell receptor beta chains follows, all from one sample in a study of PD-1 blockade in classical Hodgkin lymphoma. Profiled with immunoSEQ multiplex PCR; TCRdb holds only in-frame clones, not every one. The sample records around 23,000 clones, about 86% being singletons. The specimen was peripheral blood mononuclear cells (PBMCs), collected before the fourth cycle of nivolumab. The receptor source for this set is a human donor with classical Hodgkin lymphoma. Each CDR3 is given with its conserved first and last residue. The order of the fields is CDR3 protein, CDR3 DNA, clone size, J gene, D gene, V gene. D genes are given only for firm matches. Some rows have no size entry. The others give once, few or many, or a class for an expanded clone.

cdr3_aa: CASSLGQRGTSYEQYF
cdr3_nt: TGCGCCAGCAGCTTGGGGCAGCGGGGGACTTCCTACGAGCAGTACTTC
clone_size: -
j_call: TRBJ2-7
d_call: TRBD2
v_call: TRBV5-1

cdr3_aa: CASNPGGTRRGEQYF
cdr3_nt: TGTGCCAGCAACCCGGGGGGGACTAGGAGGGGCGAGCAGTACTTC
clone_size: -
j_call: TRBJ2-7
d_call: TRBD2
v_call: TRBV14

cdr3_aa: CASREDYKVHNEKLFF
cdr3_nt: TGTGCCAGCAGGGAGGACTACAAGGTGCATAATGAAAAACTGTTTTTT
clone_size: -
j_call: TRBJ1-4
d_call: -
v_call: TRBV21-1

cdr3_aa: CASSSQGRGAFF
cdr3_nt: TGTGCCAGCAGCTCCCAGGGGCGGGGAGCTTTCTTT
clone_size: -
j_call: TRBJ1-1
d_call: -
v_call: TRBV7-2

cdr3_aa: CASSLGAGNTGELFF
cdr3_nt: TGTGCCAGCAGCTTAGGTGCAGGCAACACCGGGGAGCTGTTTTTT
clone_size: -
j_call: TRBJ2-2
d_call: -
v_call: TRBV7-9

cdr3_aa: CAWKLDNYAFF
cdr3_nt: TGTGCCTGGAAATTAGACAATTACGCTTTCTTT
clone_size: -
j_call: TRBJ1-1
d_call: -
v_call: TRBV30

cdr3_aa: CASSLFRGPTGHNEQFF
cdr3_nt: TGTGCCAGCAGCTTGTTCAGGGGGCCAACGGGTCACAATGAGCAGTTCTTC
clone_size: once
j_call: TRBJ2-1
d_call: TRBD1
v_call: TRBV5-5

cdr3_aa: CASSYVGAGVHEQYF
cdr3_nt: TGTGCCAGCAGTTACGTCGGTGCAGGGGTCCACGAGCAGTACTTC
clone_size: -
j_call: TRBJ2-7
d_call: -
v_call: TRBV6-5

cdr3_aa: CASHVPGRTDTQYF
cdr3_nt: TGTGCCAGCCACGTGCCGGGCCGCACAGATACGCAGTATTTT
clone_size: -
j_call: TRBJ2-3
d_call: -
v_call: TRBV28

cdr3_aa: CSVPAWGSGGDEQYF
cdr3_nt: TGCAGCGTCCCCGCATGGGGCTCGGGCGGCGACGAGCAGTACTTC
clone_size: once
j_call: TRBJ2-7
d_call: -
v_call: TRBV29-1

cdr3_aa: CAIGAGSYEQYF
cdr3_nt: TGTGCCATAGGGGCAGGGTCCTACGAGCAGTACTTC
clone_size: -
j_call: TRBJ2-7
d_call: -
v_call: TRBV10-3

cdr3_aa: CASSQEGLLRNMNTEAFF
cdr3_nt: TGCGCCAGCAGCCAAGAAGGGCTGTTACGGAACATGAACACTGAAGCTTTCTTT
clone_size: -
j_call: TRBJ1-1
d_call: -
v_call: TRBV4-3

cdr3_aa: CAWSVQIGQGTEAFF
cdr3_nt: TGTGCCTGGAGTGTACAGATAGGTCAGGGAACTGAAGCTTTCTTT
clone_size: -
j_call: TRBJ1-1
d_call: -
v_call: TRBV30

cdr3_aa: CAWTPGPVSSYNSPLHF
cdr3_nt: TGTGCCTGGACCCCCGGACCCGTGAGCTCCTATAATTCACCCCTCCACTTT
clone_size: -
j_call: TRBJ1-6
d_call: -
v_call: TRBV30

cdr3_aa: CTSSLLLAGFQETQYF
cdr3_nt: TGCACCAGCAGCCTTTTACTAGCGGGCTTCCAAGAGACCCAGTACTTC
clone_size: -
j_call: TRBJ2-5
d_call: -
v_call: TRBV1

cdr3_aa: CASSLPFYEQYF
cdr3_nt: TGTGCCAGCAGCTTACCGTTCTACGAGCAGTACTTC
clone_size: -
j_call: TRBJ2-7
d_call: -
v_call: TRBV7-8

cdr3_aa: CASSPIESGSYEQYF
cdr3_nt: TGTGCCAGCTCACCAATCGAAAGCGGGAGCTATGAGCAGTACTTC
clone_size: -
j_call: TRBJ2-7
d_call: TRBD2
v_call: TRBV18

cdr3_aa: CASSFFEDNTEAFF
cdr3_nt: TGTGCCAGCAGCTTCTTTGAGGATAACACTGAAGCTTTCTTT
clone_size: few
j_call: TRBJ1-1
d_call: -
v_call: TRBV5-4

cdr3_aa: CASSRSYEQYF
cdr3_nt: TGTGCCAGCAGCCGTTCCTACGAGCAGTACTTC
clone_size: -
j_call: TRBJ2-7
d_call: -
v_call: TRBV28

cdr3_aa: CASSATDRGNTEAFF
cdr3_nt: TGTGCCAGTAGTGCGACGGACAGGGGTAACACTGAAGCTTTCTTT
clone_size: -
j_call: TRBJ1-1
d_call: TRBD1
v_call: TRBV19

cdr3_aa: CASYRGAFVWEQFF
cdr3_nt: TGTGCCAGCTACAGGGGCGCATTCGTATGGGAGCAGTTCTTC
clone_size: -
j_call: TRBJ2-1
d_call: TRBD1
v_call: TRBV28

cdr3_aa: CASSEFGRGPLNEQFF
cdr3_nt: TGTGCCAGCAGTGAATTTGGCAGGGGGCCCCTTAATGAGCAGTTCTTC
clone_size: -
j_call: TRBJ2-1
d_call: TRBD1
v_call: TRBV6-1

cdr3_aa: CASSDGRRAYEQYF
cdr3_nt: TGTGCCAGCAGTGATGGGAGGAGGGCCTACGAGCAGTACTTC
clone_size: -
j_call: TRBJ2-7
d_call: -
v_call: TRBV6-4

cdr3_aa: CASSLDPKRQTHRGTQYF
cdr3_nt: TGTGCCAGCAGCTTAGATCCAAAGAGACAGACCCACAGAGGTACGCAGTATTTT
clone_size: few
j_call: TRBJ2-3
d_call: -
v_call: TRBV11-2

cdr3_aa: CASSISRGPGNTIYF
cdr3_nt: TGTGCCAGTAGTATCTCTAGGGGGCCTGGAAACACCATATATTTT
clone_size: -
j_call: TRBJ1-3
d_call: TRBD1
v_call: TRBV19